This entry lists 24 T cell receptor beta chains sequenced from one sample in a study of cytomegalovirus exposure and HLA in healthy donors. The method was immunoSEQ multiplex PCR; TCRdb's version includes in-frame clones alone and lacks a portion of them. Among 100,000 to 150,000 clones listed, approximately 92% were seen once. Sequenced sample: PBMCs. All receptors come from a woman between 18 and 30 years old in good health and CMV-seronegative.

The chain couples TRBV6-1 to TRBJ1-5, with D maybe TRBD1 (5 bases). Germline V gene sequence: CDR1 MNHNS, CDR2 SASEGT. Trimming pared 1 base from V and 7 bases from J, leaving 14 bases between. The CDR3 contains 15 residues. CDR3 protein: CASSEEEGAGQPQHF. The CDR3 bases are TGTGCCAGCAGTGAAGAAGAAGGGGCTGGACAGCCCCAGCATTTT.

The chain is built from TRBV9 and TRBJ1-3; maybe TRBD1 (5 bases). The germline CDR1 and CDR2 sequences are SGDLS and YYNGEE. There are 14 residues in the CDR3. V lost 4 bases and J lost 4, with 12 bases in between. Here the CDR3 reads CASSLDSPGNTIYF. For the CDR3, the DNA is TGTGCCAGCAGCCTCGACAGTCCCGGAAACACCATATATTTT. The whole variable domain, remainder taken from reference TRBV9 and TRBJ1-3, is DSGVTQTPKHLITATGQRVTLRCSPRSGDLSVYWYQQSLDQGLQFLIQYYNGEERAKGNILERFSAQQFPDLHSELNLSSLELGDSALYFCASSLDSPGNTIYFGEGSWLTVV.

V usage is TRBV7-7 and J usage is TRBJ2-5; the match to TRBD2 covers 8 bases. Germline loops: CDR1 SSHAT, CDR2 FNYEAQ (reference sequence). This CDR3 region has 15 residues. With V trimmed by 0 bases and J by 5 bases, 5 bases remained unmatched. This CDR3 is CASSLASGRVETQYF. CDR3 DNA sequence: TGTGCCAGCAGCTTAGCTTCCGGGAGGGTTGAGACCCAGTACTTC.

The chain recombines TRBV5-1 with TRBJ2-7; the D gene is possibly TRBD1 (6 bases). The germline gives CDR1 SGHRS, CDR2 YFSETQ. Trimming shortened V by 7 bases and J by 12 bases, and 20 bases separated the two germline ends. This CDR3 contains 12 residues. The CDR3: CASSVTKQGPYV. In DNA, the CDR3 is TGCGCCAGCTCGGTCACTAAACAGGGACCGTACGTC.

DNA of the CDR3: TGTGCCAGCAGCTCACGGGGAGCTATCTACGAGCAGTACTTC. This translates into CASSSRGAIYEQYF. V usage is TRBV7-2 and J usage is TRBJ2-7; D is possibly TRBD2 (5 bases). With 4 bases removed from V and 3 bases from J, the gap between germline ends came to 13 bases. Germline V gene lookup returns CDR1 SGHTA and CDR2 FQGNSA. This CDR3 comprises 14 residues.

This chain joins TRBV30 and TRBJ2-7, with TRBD2 matching over 7 bases. The CDR3 loop spans 14 amino acids. Germline assignment: CDR1 GTSNPN and CDR2 SVGIG (reference sequence). J was trimmed by 3 bases and V by 1 base; bases with no gene match: 6. CDR3 in amino acids: CAWSGTAGVYEQYF. In DNA form, the CDR3 reads TGTGCCTGGAGTGGGACGGCGGGGGTCTACGAGCAGTACTTC.

The CDR3 DNA is TGTGCCAGCAGCCAAAAAATGGGGCCTCAGTTCTTC. Its protein product is CASSQKMGPQFF. The chain uses TRBV4-2 and TRBJ2-1, with D perhaps TRBD1 (5 bases). Germline CDR1 reads LGHNA; CDR2 reads YNFKEQ. The CDR3 consists of 12 residues. V gave up 2 bases and J gave up 13 bases, with 12 bases separating them.

This chain connects TRBV19 to TRBJ2-1; possible D gene TRBD2, 5 bases. CDR1 is LNHDA and CDR2 is SQIVND in the germline V gene (reference sequence). This CDR3 is built from 11 residues. V lost 4 bases to trimming and J lost 7 bases, with 5 bases between them. The CDR3 region has the DNA TGTGCCAGTAGTACGGGGAATGAGCAGTTCTTC. The encoded protein is CASSTGNEQFF.

This clone came up once. The genes are TRBV28 and TRBJ1-4; 9 bases match TRBD1. Germline V gene lookup returns CDR1 MDHEN and CDR2 SYDVKM. The CDR3 has 15 residues. V trimming: 9 bases; J trimming: 4 bases; junction bases outside the gene matches: 9. The CDR3 coding sequence is TGTGCCAGTGAGACAGGGGGTGTCGGTAATGAAAAACTGTTTTTT. Translated: CASETGGVGNEKLFF.

The chain has TRBV7-2 and TRBJ2-2, with a possible D match to TRBD2 (6 bases). The V end was cut by 6 bases, the J end by 4 bases, with 12 bases between. This CDR3 comprises 14 residues. CDR1 SGHTA and CDR2 FQGNSA come from the germline V gene. The CDR3 DNA sequence: TGTGCCAGCAGTCTAGGAGGGAGCACCGGGGAGCTGTTTTTT. Its translation is CASSLGGSTGELFF.

The CDR3 coding sequence is TGCGCCAGCAGCTTGGGAACCTCGCGGGGAGGAGATACGCAGTATTTT. It specifies CASSLGTSRGGDTQYF. The chain links TRBV5-1 to TRBJ2-3, with D tentatively TRBD2 (6 bases). The V gene lost 0 bases and the J gene lost 5 bases, with 16 bases spanning the gap. Germline-derived CDR1 and CDR2 are SGHRS and YFSETQ. CDR3 length: 16 amino acids.

The V call is TRBV4-3, the J call TRBJ1-2; the D is unclear. This CDR3 is built from 13 residues. Trimming took 4 bases from V and 4 from J, leaving 10 bases between them. The V gene's germline CDR1 is LGHNA and CDR2 YSLEER. The CDR3 reads CASSPLTGYGYTF. DNA of the CDR3: TGCGCCAGCAGCCCCTTGACGGGCTATGGCTACACCTTC.

V gene TRBV28 combines with J gene TRBJ2-7; TRBD2 aligns across 8 bases. Germline CDR1 is MDHEN and CDR2 is SYDVKM. The CDR3 runs to 14 residues. Trimming at V came to 3 bases and at J to 5 bases, leaving 6 bases not matched to a gene. For the CDR3, the DNA is TGTGCCAGCAGTTTGCTAGCGGGTAGGAACGAGCAGTACTTC. This translates into CASSLLAGRNEQYF.

V usage is TRBV10-1 and J usage is TRBJ2-7, with a tentative D call TRBD2 (5 bases). This CDR3 is built from 13 residues. V was trimmed by 4 bases and J by 3 bases, leaving 10 bases between them. Per germline, CDR1 WNHNN and CDR2 SYGVQD (reference sequence). The CDR3 spells CASSGIEGYEQYF. The CDR3 DNA reads as TGCGCCAGCAGTGGAATTGAGGGCTACGAGCAGTACTTC.

The chain combines TRBV30 with TRBJ1-5, with D hard to call. The CDR3 loop spans 15 amino acids. V was pared by 1 base and J by 0 bases, with 10 bases between. In germline, CDR1 is GTSNPN, CDR2 SVGIG (reference sequence). CDR3 nucleotide sequence: TGTGCCTGGAGTGAGAATCTATATAGCAATCAGCCCCAGCATTTT. Translated: CAWSENLYSNQPQHF.

This clone was counted a few times. The V call is TRBV12-5, the J call TRBJ2-3; D uncertain. The CDR3 extends over 13 amino acids. V lost 5 bases and J 0 bases, leaving 6 bases between the germline ends. Germline loops: CDR1 LGHNT, CDR2 FRNRAP. The CDR3 here is CASGTDSTDTQYF. CDR3 in DNA: TGTGCTAGTGGTACAGACAGCACAGATACGCAGTATTTT. The full variable domain, in which reference TRBV12-5 and TRBJ2-3 provide the parts outside the CDR3, is DARVTQTPRHKVTEMGQEVTMRCQPILGHNTVFWYRQTMMQGLELLAYFRNRAPLDDSGMPKDRFSAEMPDATLATLKIQPSEPRDSAVYFCASGTDSTDTQYFGPGTRLTVL.

The chain combines TRBV19 with TRBJ1-4; a possible D gene is TRBD1 (6 bases). Between the trimmed V and J ends, which lost 3 bases and 8 bases, there was a span of 10 bases. CDR1 is LNHDA and CDR2 is SQIVND in the germline V gene (reference sequence). CDR3 length: 13 residues. CDR3 in DNA: TGTGCCAGTAGTATGGGGGGGCGCGAAAAACTGTTTTTT. Its translation is CASSMGGREKLFF.

The V gene is TRBV7-6, the J gene TRBJ2-5; TRBD2 agrees at 9 bases. After removal of 5 bases from V and 6 bases from J, the junction contained 7 bases not matched to a gene. Germline CDR1 reads SGHVS; CDR2 reads FNYEAQ. The CDR3 spans 14 residues. CDR3 loop: CASSRNSGGQTQYF. In nucleotides, the CDR3 is TGTGCCAGCAGCCGGAATAGCGGGGGACAGACCCAGTACTTC. Supplemented by reference TRBV7-6 and TRBJ2-5, the full variable domain reads GAGVSQSPRYKVTKRGQDVALRCDPISGHVSLYWYRQALGQGPEFLTYFNYEAQQDKSGLPNDRFSAERPEGSISTLTIQRTEQRDSAMYRCASSRNSGGQTQYFGPGTRLLVL.

This rearrangement joins TRBV28 to TRBJ2-7, with unresolved D. Germline CDR1 and CDR2: MDHEN and SYDVKM. The CDR3 runs to 16 residues. V was clipped by 4 bases and J by 7 bases, with 23 bases between them. CDR3 loop: CASSSSEGSPFGEQYV. CDR3 coding DNA: TGTGCCAGCAGTTCATCCGAAGGATCCCCCTTCGGGGAGCAGTACGTC.

J is TRBJ2-1 and V is TRBV7-7; D is possibly TRBD2 (6 bases). The CDR3 runs 17 residues. In germline, CDR1 is SSHAT, CDR2 FNYEAQ (reference sequence). Between the trimmed V and J ends, which lost 3 bases and 0 bases, there was a span of 15 bases. CDR3 nucleotide sequence: TGTGCCAGCAGCTTTCCCCTCGCGGGAAGCTCCTACAATGAGCAGTTCTTC. Translating gives CASSFPLAGSSYNEQFF.

The genes are TRBV9 and TRBJ2-5; a weak D match, TRBD2 (6 bases). This CDR3 contains 14 residues. Germline V gene data show CDR1 as SGDLS and CDR2 as YYNGEE. V lost 9 bases, J lost 3 bases, and 18 bases lay in between. This CDR3 is CATSPPGEEETQYF. The CDR3, as DNA: TGTGCCACCTCACCCCCGGGGGAGGAAGAGACCCAGTACTTC.

The chain carries TRBV27 and TRBJ2-5; TRBD2 aligns across 10 bases. Losses at the gene ends were 6 bases for V and 0 bases for J; bases not matched to a gene: 13. Germline V CDR1 and CDR2: MNHEY, SMNVEV (reference sequence). This CDR3 comprises 18 residues. CDR3 bases: TGTGCCAGCAGGAGGCTAGCGGGAGTCATCGGGAACCAAGAGACCCAGTACTTC. This encodes CASRRLAGVIGNQETQYF.

This chain uses TRBV7-9 with TRBJ2-3; perhaps TRBD1 as D (8 bases). This CDR3 has 15 amino acids. Germline V lookup: CDR1 SEHNR, CDR2 FQNEAQ (reference sequence). V was cut by 1 base and J by 5 bases, with 13 bases left in between. CDR3 DNA: TGTGCCAGCAGCTTAGGGACAGGGACTAAAGATACGCAGTATTTT. Encoded protein: CASSLGTGTKDTQYF.

This clone has only one observation. The gene calls are TRBV27 and TRBJ1-6, with TRBD1 matching 8 bases. The CDR3 spans 15 residues. The germline V gene has CDR1 MNHEY and CDR2 SMNVEV (reference sequence). V gave up 4 bases and J gave up 6 bases; unmatched junction bases: 5. The CDR3 is CASSSGQAFNSPLHF. Written as DNA, the CDR3 is TGTGCCAGCAGTTCGGGACAGGCCTTTAATTCACCCCTCCACTTT.